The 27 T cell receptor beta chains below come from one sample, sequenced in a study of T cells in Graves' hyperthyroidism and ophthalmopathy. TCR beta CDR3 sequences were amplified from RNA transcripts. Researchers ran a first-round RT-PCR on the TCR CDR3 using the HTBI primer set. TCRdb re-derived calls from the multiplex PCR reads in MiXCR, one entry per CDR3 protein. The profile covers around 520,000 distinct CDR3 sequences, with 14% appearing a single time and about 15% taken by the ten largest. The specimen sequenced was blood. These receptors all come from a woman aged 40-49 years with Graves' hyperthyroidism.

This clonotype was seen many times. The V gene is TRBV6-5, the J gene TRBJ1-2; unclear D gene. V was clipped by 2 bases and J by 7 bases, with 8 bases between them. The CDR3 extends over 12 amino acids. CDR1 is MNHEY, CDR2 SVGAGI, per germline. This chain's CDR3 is CASSYRLSGYTF. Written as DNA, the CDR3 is TGTGCCAGCAGTTACCGGCTCTCTGGCTACACCTTC.

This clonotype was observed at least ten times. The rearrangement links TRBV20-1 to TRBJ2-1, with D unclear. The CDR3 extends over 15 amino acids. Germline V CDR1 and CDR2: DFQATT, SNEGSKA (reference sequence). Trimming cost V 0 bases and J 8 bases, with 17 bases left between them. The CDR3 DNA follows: TGCAGTGCTAGAGACCCGGGTCCGAGGTCTTATGAGCAGTTCTTC. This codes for CSARDPGPRSYEQFF.

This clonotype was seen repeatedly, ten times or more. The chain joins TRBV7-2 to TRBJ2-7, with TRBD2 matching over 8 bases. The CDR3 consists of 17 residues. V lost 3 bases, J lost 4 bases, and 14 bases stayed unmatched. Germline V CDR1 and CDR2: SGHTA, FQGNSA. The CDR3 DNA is TGTGCCAGCAGCTTCCCCCTTGAAGCGGGAGAGCAGTACGAGCAGTACTTC. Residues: CASSFPLEAGEQYEQYF.

The CDR3 sequence: CASSQPGQGNEQFF. The CDR3 bases are TGCGCCAGCAGCCAACCAGGACAGGGGAATGAGCAGTTCTTC. This chain uses TRBV4-1 with TRBJ2-1, with 9 positions matching TRBD1. Losses at the gene ends were 2 bases for V and 7 bases for J; bases not matched to a gene: 3. The germline CDR1 and CDR2 sequences are MGHRA and YSYEKL. The CDR3 has 14 amino acids.

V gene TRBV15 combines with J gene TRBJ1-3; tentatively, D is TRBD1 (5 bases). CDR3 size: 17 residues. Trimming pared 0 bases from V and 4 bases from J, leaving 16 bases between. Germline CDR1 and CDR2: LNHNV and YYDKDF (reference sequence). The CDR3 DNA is TGTGCCACCAGCAGAGAGAGTTGGGGGACGCGAGGAAACACCATATATTTT. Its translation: CATSRESWGTRGNTIYF. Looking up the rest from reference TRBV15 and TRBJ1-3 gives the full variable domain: DAMVIQNPRYQVTQFGKPVTLSCSQTLNHNVMYWYQQKSSQAPKLLFHYYDKDFNNEADTPDNFQSRRPNTSFCFLDIRSPGLGDTAMYLCATSRESWGTRGNTIYFGEGSWLTVV.

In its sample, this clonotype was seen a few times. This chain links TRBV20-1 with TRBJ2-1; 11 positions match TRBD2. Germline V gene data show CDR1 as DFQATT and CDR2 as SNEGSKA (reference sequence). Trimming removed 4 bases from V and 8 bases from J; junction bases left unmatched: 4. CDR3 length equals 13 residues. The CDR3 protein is CSATGTSGDEQFF. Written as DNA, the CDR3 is TGCAGTGCTACCGGGACTAGCGGAGATGAGCAGTTCTTC.

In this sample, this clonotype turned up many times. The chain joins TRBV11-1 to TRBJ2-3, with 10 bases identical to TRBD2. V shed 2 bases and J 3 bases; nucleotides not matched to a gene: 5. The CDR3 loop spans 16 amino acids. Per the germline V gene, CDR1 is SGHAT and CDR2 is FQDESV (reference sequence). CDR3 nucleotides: TGTGCCAGCAGCTTAATGCTAGCGGGAGCTACAGATACGCAGTATTTT. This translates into CASSLMLAGATDTQYF.

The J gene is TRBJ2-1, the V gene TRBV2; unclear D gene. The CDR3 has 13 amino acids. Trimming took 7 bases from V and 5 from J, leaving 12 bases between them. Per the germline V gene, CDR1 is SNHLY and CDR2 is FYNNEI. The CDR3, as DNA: TGTGCCAGCATTATAGGCGCGGACAATGAGCAGTTCTTC. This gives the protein CASIIGADNEQFF. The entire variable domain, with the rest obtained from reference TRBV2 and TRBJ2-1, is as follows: EPEVTQTPSHQVTQMGQEVILRCVPISNHLYFYWYRQILGQKVEFLVSFYNNEISEKSEIFDDQFSVERPDGSNFTLKIRSTKLEDSAMYFCASIIGADNEQFFGPGTRLTVL.

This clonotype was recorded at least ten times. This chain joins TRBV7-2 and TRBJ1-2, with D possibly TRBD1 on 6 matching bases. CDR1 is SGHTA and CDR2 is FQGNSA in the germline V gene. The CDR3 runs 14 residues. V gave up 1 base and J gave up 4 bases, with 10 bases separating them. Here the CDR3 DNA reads TGTGCCAGCAGCTTAGGGGGGCTATCCTATGGCTACACCTTC. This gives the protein CASSLGGLSYGYTF.

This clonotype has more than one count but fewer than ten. DNA of the CDR3: TGCGCCAGCAGCCAGCCCAGCAAGGAAGAGACCCAGTACTTC. Translated, it gives CASSQPSKEETQYF. The chain uses TRBV4-1 and TRBJ2-5; D remains ambiguous. Germline assignment: CDR1 MGHRA and CDR2 YSYEKL. With 3 bases removed from V and 3 bases from J, the gap between germline ends came to 11 bases. The CDR3 runs 14 residues.

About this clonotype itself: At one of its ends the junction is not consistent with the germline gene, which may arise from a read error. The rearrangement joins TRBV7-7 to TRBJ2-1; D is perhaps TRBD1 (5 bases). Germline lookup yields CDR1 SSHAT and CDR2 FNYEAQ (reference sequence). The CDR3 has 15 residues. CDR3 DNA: TGTGCTAGCAGCTTAGGGGTTTTCTCCTACAATGAGCAGTTCTTC. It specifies CASSLGVFSYNEQFF.

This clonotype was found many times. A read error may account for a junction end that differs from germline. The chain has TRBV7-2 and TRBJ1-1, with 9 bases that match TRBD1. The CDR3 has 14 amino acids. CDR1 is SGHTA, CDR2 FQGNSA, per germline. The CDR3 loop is CASSRGQGNTEAFF. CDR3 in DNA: TGCGCCAGCAGCCGGGGACAGGGAAACACTGAAGCTTTCTTT.

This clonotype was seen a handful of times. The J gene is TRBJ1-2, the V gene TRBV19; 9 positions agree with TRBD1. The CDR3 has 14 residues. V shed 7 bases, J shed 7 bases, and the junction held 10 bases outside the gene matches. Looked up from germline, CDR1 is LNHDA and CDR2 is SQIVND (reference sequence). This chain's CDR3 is CASTGTGLFGGYTF. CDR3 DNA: TGTGCCAGTACCGGGACAGGGTTGTTCGGTGGCTACACCTTC.

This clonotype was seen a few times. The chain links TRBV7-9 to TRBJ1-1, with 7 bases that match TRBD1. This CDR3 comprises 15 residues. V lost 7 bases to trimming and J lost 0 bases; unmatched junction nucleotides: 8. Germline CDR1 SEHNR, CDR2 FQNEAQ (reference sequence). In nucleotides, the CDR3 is TGTGCCAGCACCTCAGGGGGACAGCTGAACACTGAAGCTTTCTTT. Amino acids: CASTSGGQLNTEAFF.

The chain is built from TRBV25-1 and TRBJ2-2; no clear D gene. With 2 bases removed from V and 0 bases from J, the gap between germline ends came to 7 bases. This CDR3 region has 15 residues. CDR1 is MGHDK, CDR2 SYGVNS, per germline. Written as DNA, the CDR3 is TGTGCCAGCAGTGAACGGACCCCGAACACCGGGGAGCTGTTTTTT. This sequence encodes CASSERTPNTGELFF.

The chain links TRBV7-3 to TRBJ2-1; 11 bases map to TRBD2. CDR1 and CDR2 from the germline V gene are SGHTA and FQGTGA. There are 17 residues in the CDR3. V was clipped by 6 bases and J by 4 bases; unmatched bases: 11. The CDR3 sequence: CASSYSPRTSGYNEQFF. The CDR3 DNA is TGTGCCAGCAGTTACAGTCCTCGGACTAGCGGGTACAATGAGCAGTTCTTC.

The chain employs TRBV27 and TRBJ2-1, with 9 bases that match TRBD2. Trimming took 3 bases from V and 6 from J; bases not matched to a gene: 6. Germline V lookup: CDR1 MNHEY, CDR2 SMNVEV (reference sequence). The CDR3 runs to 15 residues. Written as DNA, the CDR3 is TGTGCCAGCAGTTTGGGACTAGCCTCCCCCAATGAGCAGTTCTTC. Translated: CASSLGLASPNEQFF.

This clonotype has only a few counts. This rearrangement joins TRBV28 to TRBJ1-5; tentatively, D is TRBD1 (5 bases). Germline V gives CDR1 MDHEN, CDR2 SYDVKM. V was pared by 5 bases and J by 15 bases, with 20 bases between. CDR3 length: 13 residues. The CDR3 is CASSTRSGTSRHF. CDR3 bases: TGTGCCAGCAGTACCCGTTCCGGGACTAGCAGGCATTTT.

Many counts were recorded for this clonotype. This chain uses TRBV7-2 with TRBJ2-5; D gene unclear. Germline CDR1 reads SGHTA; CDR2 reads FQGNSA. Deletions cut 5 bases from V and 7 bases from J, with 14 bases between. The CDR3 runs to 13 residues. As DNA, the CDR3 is TGTGCCAGCAGCCCCGGACCCCGAGGGACCCAGTACTTC. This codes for CASSPGPRGTQYF. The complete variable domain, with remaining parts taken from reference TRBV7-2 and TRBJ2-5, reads GAGVSQSPSNKVTEKGKDVELRCDPISGHTALYWYRQSLGQGLEFLIYFQGNSAPDKSGLPSDRFSAERTGGSVSTLTIQRTQQEDSAVYLCASSPGPRGTQYFGPGTRLLVL.

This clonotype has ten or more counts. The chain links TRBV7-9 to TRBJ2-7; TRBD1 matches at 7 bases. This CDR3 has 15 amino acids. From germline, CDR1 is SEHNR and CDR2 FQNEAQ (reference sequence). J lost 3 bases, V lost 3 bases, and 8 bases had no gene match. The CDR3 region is CASSFRGQPFYEQYF. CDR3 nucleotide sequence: TGTGCCAGCAGCTTTAGGGGGCAGCCTTTCTACGAGCAGTACTTC.

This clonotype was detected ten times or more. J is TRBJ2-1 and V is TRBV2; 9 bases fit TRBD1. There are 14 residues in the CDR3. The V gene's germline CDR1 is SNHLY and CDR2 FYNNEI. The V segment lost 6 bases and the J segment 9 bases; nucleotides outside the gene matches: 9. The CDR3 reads CASRRDREGGEQFF. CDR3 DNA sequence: TGTGCCAGCAGGAGGGACAGGGAAGGGGGTGAGCAGTTCTTC.

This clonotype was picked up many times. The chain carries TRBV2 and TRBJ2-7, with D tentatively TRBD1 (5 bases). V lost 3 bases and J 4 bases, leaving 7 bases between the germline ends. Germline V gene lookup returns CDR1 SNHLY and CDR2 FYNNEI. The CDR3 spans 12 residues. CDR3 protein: CASSDAGYEQYF. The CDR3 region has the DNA TGTGCCAGCAGTGATGCAGGGTACGAGCAGTACTTC.

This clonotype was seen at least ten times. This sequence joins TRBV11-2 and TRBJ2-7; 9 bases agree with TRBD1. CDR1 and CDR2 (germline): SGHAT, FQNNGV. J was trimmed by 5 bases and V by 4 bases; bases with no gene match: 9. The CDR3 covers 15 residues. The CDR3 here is CASSYAGRTGDEQYF. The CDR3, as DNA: TGTGCCAGCAGCTACGCCGGCAGGACAGGGGACGAGCAGTACTTC.

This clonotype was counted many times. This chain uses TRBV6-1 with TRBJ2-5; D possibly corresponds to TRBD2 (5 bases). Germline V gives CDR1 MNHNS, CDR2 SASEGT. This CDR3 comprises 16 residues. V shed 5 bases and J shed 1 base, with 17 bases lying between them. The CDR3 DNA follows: TGTGCCAGCAGTCGACGACCTCAACTAGTCCAAGAGACCCAGTACTTC. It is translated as CASSRRPQLVQETQYF.

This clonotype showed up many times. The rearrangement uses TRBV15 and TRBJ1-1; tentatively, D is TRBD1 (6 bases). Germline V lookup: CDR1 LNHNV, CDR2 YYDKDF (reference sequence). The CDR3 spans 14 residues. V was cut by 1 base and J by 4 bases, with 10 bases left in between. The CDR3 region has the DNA TGTGCCACCAGCAGAGTCGAAGGGGGCACTGAAGCTTTCTTT. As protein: CATSRVEGGTEAFF.

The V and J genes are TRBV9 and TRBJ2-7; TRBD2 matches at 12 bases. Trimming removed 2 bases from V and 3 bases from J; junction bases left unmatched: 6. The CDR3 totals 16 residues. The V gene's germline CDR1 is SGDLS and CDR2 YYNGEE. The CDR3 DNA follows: TGTGCCAGCAGCGTCTCGGGACTAGCGGGCCACTACGAGCAGTACTTC. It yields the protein CASSVSGLAGHYEQYF.

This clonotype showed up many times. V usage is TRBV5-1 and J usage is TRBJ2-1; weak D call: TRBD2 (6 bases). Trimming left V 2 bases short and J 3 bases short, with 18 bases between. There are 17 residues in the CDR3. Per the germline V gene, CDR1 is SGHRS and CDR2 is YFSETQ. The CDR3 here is CASSFTVARGYYNEQFF. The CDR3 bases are TGCGCCAGCAGCTTTACGGTGGCGCGGGGCTACTACAATGAGCAGTTCTTC.